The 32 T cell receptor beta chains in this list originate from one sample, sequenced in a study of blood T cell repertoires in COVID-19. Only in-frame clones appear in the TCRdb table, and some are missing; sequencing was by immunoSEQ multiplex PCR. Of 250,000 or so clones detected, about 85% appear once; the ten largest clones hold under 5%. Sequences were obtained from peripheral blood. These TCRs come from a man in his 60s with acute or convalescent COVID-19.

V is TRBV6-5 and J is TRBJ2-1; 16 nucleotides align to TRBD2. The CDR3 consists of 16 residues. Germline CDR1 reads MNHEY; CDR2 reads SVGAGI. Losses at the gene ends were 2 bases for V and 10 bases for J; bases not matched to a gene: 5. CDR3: CASSYPGTSGGAEQFF. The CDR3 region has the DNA TGTGCCAGCAGTTACCCAGGGACTAGCGGGGGGGCGGAGCAGTTCTTC.

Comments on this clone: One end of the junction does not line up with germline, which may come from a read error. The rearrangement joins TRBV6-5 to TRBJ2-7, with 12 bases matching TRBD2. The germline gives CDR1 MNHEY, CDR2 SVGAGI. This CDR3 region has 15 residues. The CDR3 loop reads CASRPSGRGSYAQYF. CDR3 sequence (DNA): TGTGCCAGCAGACCTAGCGGGAGGGGATCCTACGCGCAGTACTTC.

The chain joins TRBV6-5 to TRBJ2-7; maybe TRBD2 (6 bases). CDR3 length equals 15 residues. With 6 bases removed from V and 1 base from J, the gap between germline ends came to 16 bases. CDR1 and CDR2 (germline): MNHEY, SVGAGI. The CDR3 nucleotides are TGTGCCAGCAGCCCGGGGACCGGGACTTCCTACGAGCAGTACTTC. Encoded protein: CASSPGTGTSYEQYF.

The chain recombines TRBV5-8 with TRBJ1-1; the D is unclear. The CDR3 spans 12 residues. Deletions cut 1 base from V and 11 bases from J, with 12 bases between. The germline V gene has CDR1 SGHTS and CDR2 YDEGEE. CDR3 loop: CASSLSGNWAFF. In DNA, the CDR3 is TGTGCCAGCAGCTTGTCCGGGAACTGGGCTTTCTTT.

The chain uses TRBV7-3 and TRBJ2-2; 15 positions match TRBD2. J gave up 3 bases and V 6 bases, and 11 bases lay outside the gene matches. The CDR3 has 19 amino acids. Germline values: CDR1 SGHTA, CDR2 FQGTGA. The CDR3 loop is CASRTPWTSGRADTGELFF. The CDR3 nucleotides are TGTGCCAGCAGGACCCCCTGGACTAGCGGGAGGGCTGACACCGGGGAGCTGTTTTTT.

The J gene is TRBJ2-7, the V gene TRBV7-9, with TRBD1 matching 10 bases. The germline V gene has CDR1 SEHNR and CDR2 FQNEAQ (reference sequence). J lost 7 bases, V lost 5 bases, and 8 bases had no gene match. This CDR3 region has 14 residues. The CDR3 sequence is CASSQGQGMEEQYF. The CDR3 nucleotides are TGTGCCAGCAGCCAGGGACAGGGGATGGAGGAGCAGTACTTC.

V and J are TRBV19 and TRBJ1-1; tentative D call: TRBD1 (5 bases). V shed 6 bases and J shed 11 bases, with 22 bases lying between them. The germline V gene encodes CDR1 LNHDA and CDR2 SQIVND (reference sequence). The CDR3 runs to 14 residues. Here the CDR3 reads CASRTGVGEGMAFF. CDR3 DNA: TGTGCCAGTAGGACGGGGGTAGGCGAAGGTATGGCTTTCTTT.

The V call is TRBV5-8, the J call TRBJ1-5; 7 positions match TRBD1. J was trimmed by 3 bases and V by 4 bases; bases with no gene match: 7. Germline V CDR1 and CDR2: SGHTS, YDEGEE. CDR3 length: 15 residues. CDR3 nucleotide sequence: TGTGCCAGCAGCGGGAAAGGGACAGTCAATCAGCCCCAGCATTTT. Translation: CASSGKGTVNQPQHF.

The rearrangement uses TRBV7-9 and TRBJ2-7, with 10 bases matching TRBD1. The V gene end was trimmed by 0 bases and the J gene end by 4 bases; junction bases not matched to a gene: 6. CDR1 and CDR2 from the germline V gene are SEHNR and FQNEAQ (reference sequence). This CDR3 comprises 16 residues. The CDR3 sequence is CASSLATGQGGYEQYF. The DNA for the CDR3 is TGTGCCAGCAGCTTAGCCACAGGACAGGGGGGTTACGAGCAGTACTTC.

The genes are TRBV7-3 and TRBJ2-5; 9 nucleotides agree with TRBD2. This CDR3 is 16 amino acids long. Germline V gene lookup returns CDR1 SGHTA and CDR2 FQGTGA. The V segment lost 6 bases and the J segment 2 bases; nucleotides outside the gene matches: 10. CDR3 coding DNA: TGTGCCAGCAGTAGAGCGGGTCTAGCGGGGCAAGAGACCCAGTACTTC. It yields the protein CASSRAGLAGQETQYF.

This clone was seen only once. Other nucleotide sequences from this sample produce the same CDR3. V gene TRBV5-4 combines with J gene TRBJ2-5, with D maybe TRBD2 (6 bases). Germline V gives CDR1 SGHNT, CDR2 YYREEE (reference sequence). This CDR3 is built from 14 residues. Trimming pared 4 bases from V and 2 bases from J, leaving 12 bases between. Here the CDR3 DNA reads TGTGCCAGCAGCCTTAGCGGAGCTCAAGAGACCCAGTACTTC. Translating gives CASSLSGAQETQYF.

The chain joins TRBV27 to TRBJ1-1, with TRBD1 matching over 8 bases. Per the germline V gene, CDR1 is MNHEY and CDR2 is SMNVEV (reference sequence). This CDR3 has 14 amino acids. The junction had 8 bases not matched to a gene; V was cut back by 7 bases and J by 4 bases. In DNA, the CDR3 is TGTGCCAGCACCGAGCGACAGGGGATCACTGAAGCTTTCTTT. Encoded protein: CASTERQGITEAFF.

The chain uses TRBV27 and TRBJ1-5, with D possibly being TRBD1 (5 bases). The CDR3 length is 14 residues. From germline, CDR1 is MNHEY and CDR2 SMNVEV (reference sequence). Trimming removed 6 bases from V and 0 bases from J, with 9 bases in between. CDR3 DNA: TGTGCCAGCAGAGCTACAGGTAGCAATCAGCCCCAGCATTTT. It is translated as CASRATGSNQPQHF.

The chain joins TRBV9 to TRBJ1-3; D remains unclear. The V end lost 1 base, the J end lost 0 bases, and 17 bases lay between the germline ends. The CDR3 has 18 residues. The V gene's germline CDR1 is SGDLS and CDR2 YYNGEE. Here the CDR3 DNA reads TGTGCCAGCAGCGTAAGCAGGATCCCACTCGTCTCTGGAAACACCATATATTTT. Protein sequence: CASSVSRIPLVSGNTIYF.

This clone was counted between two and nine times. The CDR3 region has the DNA TGTGCCAGCAGCTTTACAGCGGGGGCTATCTCCTACGAGCAGTACTTC. Amino acids: CASSFTAGAISYEQYF. This rearrangement joins TRBV7-2 to TRBJ2-7, with TRBD2 matching over 8 bases. CDR1 and CDR2 (germline): SGHTA, FQGNSA. CDR3 length equals 16 residues. Losses at the gene ends were 3 bases for V and 0 bases for J; bases not matched to a gene: 7.

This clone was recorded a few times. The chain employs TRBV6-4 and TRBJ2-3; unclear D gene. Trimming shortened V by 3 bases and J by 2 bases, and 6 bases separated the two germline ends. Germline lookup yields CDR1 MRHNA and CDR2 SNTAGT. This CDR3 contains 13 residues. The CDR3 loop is CASSEGPTDTQYF. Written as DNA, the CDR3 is TGTGCCAGCAGTGAGGGCCCCACAGATACGCAGTATTTT.

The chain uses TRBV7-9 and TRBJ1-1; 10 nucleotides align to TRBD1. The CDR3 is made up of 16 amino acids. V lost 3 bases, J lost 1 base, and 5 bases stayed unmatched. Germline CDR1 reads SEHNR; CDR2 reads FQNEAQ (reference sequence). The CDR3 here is CASSFTGQGTNTEAFF. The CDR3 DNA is TGTGCCAGCAGCTTCACGGGACAGGGGACGAACACTGAAGCTTTCTTT.

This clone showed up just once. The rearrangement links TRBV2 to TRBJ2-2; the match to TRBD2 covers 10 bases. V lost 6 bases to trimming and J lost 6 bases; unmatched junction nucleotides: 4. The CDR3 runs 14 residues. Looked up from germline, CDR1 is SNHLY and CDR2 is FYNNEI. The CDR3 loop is CASRGTSVAGELFF. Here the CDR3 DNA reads TGTGCCAGCAGGGGGACTAGCGTGGCCGGGGAGCTGTTTTTT.

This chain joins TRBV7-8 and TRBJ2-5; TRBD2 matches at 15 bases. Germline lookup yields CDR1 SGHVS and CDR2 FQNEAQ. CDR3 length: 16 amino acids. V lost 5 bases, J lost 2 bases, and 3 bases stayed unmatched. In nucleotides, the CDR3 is TGTGCCAGCAGCCCCGGGACTAGCGGGGGGCAAGAGACCCAGTACTTC. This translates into CASSPGTSGGQETQYF.

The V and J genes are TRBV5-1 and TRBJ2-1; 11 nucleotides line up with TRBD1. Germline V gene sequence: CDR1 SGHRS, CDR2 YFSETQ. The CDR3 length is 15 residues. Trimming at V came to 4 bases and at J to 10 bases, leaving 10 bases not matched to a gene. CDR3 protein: CASSPGTGGYEEQFF. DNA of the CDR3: TGCGCCAGCAGCCCCGGGACAGGGGGGTACGAAGAGCAGTTCTTC.

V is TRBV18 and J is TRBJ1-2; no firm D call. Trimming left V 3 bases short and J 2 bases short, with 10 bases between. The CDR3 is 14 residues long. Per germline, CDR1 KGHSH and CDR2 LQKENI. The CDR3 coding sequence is TGTGCCAGCTCACCGAGCGGTTTGAACTATGGCTACACCTTC. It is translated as CASSPSGLNYGYTF. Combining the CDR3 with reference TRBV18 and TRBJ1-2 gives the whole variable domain NAGVMQNPRHLVRRRGQEARLRCSPMKGHSHVYWYRQLPEEGLKFMVYLQKENIIDESGMPKERFSAEFPKEGPSILRIQQVVRGDSAAYFCASSPSGLNYGYTFGSGTRLTVV.

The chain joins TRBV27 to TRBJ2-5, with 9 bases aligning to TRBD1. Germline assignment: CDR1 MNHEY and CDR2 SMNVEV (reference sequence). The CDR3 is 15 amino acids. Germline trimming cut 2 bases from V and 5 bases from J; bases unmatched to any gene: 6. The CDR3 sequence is CASSLRGQGLETQYF. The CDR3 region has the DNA TGTGCCAGCAGTTTAAGGGGACAGGGACTCGAGACCCAGTACTTC.

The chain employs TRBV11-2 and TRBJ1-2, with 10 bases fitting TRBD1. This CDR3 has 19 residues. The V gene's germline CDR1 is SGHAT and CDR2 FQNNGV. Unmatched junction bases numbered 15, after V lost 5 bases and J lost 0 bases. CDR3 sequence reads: CASSPTWGTGAYANYGYTF. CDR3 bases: TGTGCCAGCAGCCCTACCTGGGGGACAGGGGCTTACGCTAACTATGGCTACACCTTC.

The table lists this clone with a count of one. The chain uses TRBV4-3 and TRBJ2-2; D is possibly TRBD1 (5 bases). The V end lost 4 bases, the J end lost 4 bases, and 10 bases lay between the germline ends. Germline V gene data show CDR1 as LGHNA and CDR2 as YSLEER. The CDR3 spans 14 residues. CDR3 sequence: CASSRIDSTGELFF. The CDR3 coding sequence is TGCGCCAGCAGCCGGATAGACAGCACCGGGGAGCTGTTTTTT.

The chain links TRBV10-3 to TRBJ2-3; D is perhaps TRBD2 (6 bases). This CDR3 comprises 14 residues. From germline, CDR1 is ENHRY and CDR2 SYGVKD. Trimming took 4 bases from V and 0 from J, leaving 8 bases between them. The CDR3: CAISGGLSTDTQYF. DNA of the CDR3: TGTGCCATCAGTGGGGGACTTAGCACAGATACGCAGTATTTT.

The CDR3 reads CASSSAGQGETEAFF. DNA of the CDR3: TGTGCCAGCAGCTCGGCGGGACAGGGAGAGACTGAAGCTTTCTTT. V and J are TRBV5-6 and TRBJ1-1; TRBD1 matches at 9 bases. CDR3 size: 15 residues. With V trimmed by 3 bases and J by 5 bases, 8 bases remained unmatched. Germline-derived CDR1 and CDR2 are SGHDT and YYEEEE.

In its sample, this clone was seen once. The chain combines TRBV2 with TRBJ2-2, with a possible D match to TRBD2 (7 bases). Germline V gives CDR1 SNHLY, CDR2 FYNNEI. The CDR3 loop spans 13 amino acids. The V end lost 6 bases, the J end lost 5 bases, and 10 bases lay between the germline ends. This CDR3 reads CASRGGGTGELFF. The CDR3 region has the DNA TGTGCCAGCAGGGGAGGGGGTACCGGGGAGCTGTTTTTT.

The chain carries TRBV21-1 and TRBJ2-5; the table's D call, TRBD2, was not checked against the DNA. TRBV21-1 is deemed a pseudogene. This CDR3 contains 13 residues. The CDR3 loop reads CASSKVSQETQYF. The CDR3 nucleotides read TGTGCCAGCAGCAAAGTATCCCAAGAGACCCAGTACTTC.

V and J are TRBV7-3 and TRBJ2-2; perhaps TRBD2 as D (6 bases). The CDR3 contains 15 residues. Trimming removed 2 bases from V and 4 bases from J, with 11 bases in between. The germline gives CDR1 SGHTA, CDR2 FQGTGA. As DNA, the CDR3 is TGTGCCAGCAGCTTAGGAGGGGTTGGCACCGGGGAGCTGTTTTTT. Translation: CASSLGGVGTGELFF.

The CDR3 sequence: CASSLTLGGAFWDEQFF. CDR3 DNA: TGTGCCAGCAGCTTGACCCTGGGAGGGGCTTTTTGGGATGAGCAGTTCTTC. The V and J genes are TRBV7-9 and TRBJ2-1; 7 positions agree with TRBD2. Germline CDR1 and CDR2: SEHNR and FQNEAQ (reference sequence). The ends lost 3 bases at V and 8 bases at J; junction bases unmatched: 16. The CDR3 length is 17 residues.

This CDR3 reads CASSQDPGGTYEQYF. The CDR3 DNA is TGCGCCAGCAGCCAAGACCCGGGAGGGACCTACGAGCAGTACTTC. The chain carries TRBV4-1 and TRBJ2-7, with 8 positions matching TRBD2. Per germline, CDR1 MGHRA and CDR2 YSYEKL. This CDR3 is built from 15 residues. Trimming removed 0 bases from V and 2 bases from J; junction bases left unmatched: 3.

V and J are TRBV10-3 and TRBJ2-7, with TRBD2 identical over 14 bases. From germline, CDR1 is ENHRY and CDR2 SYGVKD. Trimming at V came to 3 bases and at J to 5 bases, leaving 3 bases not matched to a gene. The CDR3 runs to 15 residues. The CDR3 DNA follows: TGTGCCATCAGTGACGGGACTAGCGGGGGCAACGAGCAGTACTTC. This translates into CAISDGTSGGNEQYF.